The 30 T cell receptor beta chains below all came from one sample that was sequenced in a study of human T cells and chemical hapten exposure. Time point specified: patch test 3, about 24 weeks after DPC sensitization. The treatment: therapeutic diphenylcyclopropenone sensitization with weekly scalp DPC. From whole blood left unfractionated, total RNA was extracted. TCRdb fed the RACE reads into MiXCR, producing one record per CDR3 protein. Of fewer than 40,000 distinct CDR3 sequences detected, roughly 12% appear once; the ten largest clones hold about 2.3%. The sequenced sample was whole blood, obtained in connection with sensitization to the hapten diphenylcyclopropenone (DPC). These receptors were collected from a woman between 40 and 55 years old with alopecia areata. Some clones in this sample may be carry-over from other donors' samples.

The gene calls are TRBV20-1 and TRBJ2-6; D not certain. The CDR3 runs to 12 residues. Per the germline V gene, CDR1 is DFQATT and CDR2 is SNEGSKA (reference sequence). Trimming removed 6 bases at V and 3 bases at J, with 6 bases between. CDR3 bases: TGCAGTGCCGCGAGTGGGGCCAACGTCCTGACTTTC. This gives the protein CSAASGANVLTF.

This clonotype was counted many times. The V call is TRBV30, the J call TRBJ2-5, with D unresolved. V lost 0 bases and J 5 bases, leaving 4 bases between the germline ends. Germline V gives CDR1 GTSNPN, CDR2 SVGIG (reference sequence). The CDR3 is 11 amino acids. The CDR3 sequence: CAWSVTETQYF. The CDR3 nucleotides are TGTGCCTGGAGTGTAACGGAGACCCAGTACTTC. Based on the CDR3 plus reference TRBV30 and TRBJ2-5, the full variable domain is SQTIHQWPATLVQPVGSPLSLECTVEGTSNPNLYWYRQAAGRGLQLLFYSVGIGQISSEVPQNLSASRPQDRQFILSSKKLLLSDSGFYLCAWSVTETQYFGPGTRLLVL.

This clonotype was seen more than once but under ten times. The chain recombines TRBV29-1 with TRBJ1-1; D remains ambiguous. The CDR3 totals 12 residues. Germline V CDR1 and CDR2: SQVTM, ANQGSEA. DNA for the CDR3: TGCACGGTGGTTAAATTGAACACTGAAGCTTTCTTT. Its protein product is CTVVKLNTEAFF.

In this sample, this clonotype turned up a few times. The chain combines TRBV29-1 with TRBJ1-2; D remains ambiguous. The CDR3 runs to 13 residues. The V gene lost 7 bases and the J gene lost 8 bases, with 20 bases spanning the gap. Germline CDR1 SQVTM, CDR2 ANQGSEA. Written as DNA, the CDR3 is TGCAGCGCCGACTCCATGTTAGGAGCAGGCTACACCTTC. The encoded protein is CSADSMLGAGYTF. Full variable domain (rest looked up from reference TRBV29-1 and TRBJ1-2): SAVISQKPSRDICQRGTSLTIQCQVDSQVTMMFWYRQQPGQSLTLIATANQGSEATYESGFVIDKFPISRPNLTFSTLTVSNMSPEDSSIYLCSADSMLGAGYTFGSGTRLTVV.

This clonotype was recorded many times. CDR3 bases: TGTGCCAGTCGGCCATCTAATCAGCCCCAGCATTTT. Protein product: CASRPSNQPQHF. V gene TRBV28 combines with J gene TRBJ1-5; D not certain. The V end was cut by 9 bases, the J end by 4 bases, with 10 bases between. This CDR3 region has 12 residues. Germline V gives CDR1 MDHEN, CDR2 SYDVKM.

There are many counts of this clonotype. The chain is built from TRBV19 and TRBJ2-5, with a tentative D call TRBD2 (7 bases). Germline CDR1 LNHDA, CDR2 SQIVND (reference sequence). The CDR3 is 15 amino acids. V lost 7 bases to trimming and J lost 5 bases, with 20 bases between them. In DNA, the CDR3 is TGTGCCAGTACGGCTAGCGGCTGGGGGCCCGAGACCCAGTACTTC. Translating gives CASTASGWGPETQYF. The variable domain in full, completed from reference TRBV19 and TRBJ2-5, reads DGGITQSPKYLFRKEGQNVTLSCEQNLNHDAMYWYRQDPGQGLRLIYYSQIVNDFQKGDIAEGYSVSREKKESFPLTVTSAQKNPTAFYLCASTASGWGPETQYFGPGTRLLVL.

This clonotype was seen a few times. The gene calls are TRBV5-1 and TRBJ1-3; D unclear. The germline V and J ends were trimmed by 4 bases and 0 bases, with 14 bases remaining between them. The CDR3 has 16 amino acids. Germline V gives CDR1 SGHRS, CDR2 YFSETQ. CDR3 sequence reads: CASSIGETNSGNTIYF. The CDR3 DNA follows: TGCGCCAGCAGCATCGGAGAAACAAACTCTGGAAACACCATATATTTT. The whole variable domain, filled in from reference TRBV5-1 and TRBJ1-3, reads KAGVTQTPRYLIKTRGQQVTLSCSPISGHRSVSWYQQTPGQGLQFLFEYFSETQRNKGNFPGRFSGRQFSNSRSEMNVSTLELGDSALYLCASSIGETNSGNTIYFGEGSWLTVV.

This clonotype was picked up a small number of times. V usage is TRBV9 and J usage is TRBJ2-1, with D possibly being TRBD1 or TRBD2 (6 bases each). The CDR3 is made up of 17 amino acids. CDR1 is SGDLS and CDR2 is YYNGEE in the germline V gene. V lost 4 bases, J lost 7 bases, and 24 bases lay in between. CDR3 sequence reads: CASSPLTTGARKNEQFF. CDR3 DNA sequence: TGTGCCAGCAGCCCCCTCACTACGGGGGCCCGTAAGAATGAGCAGTTCTTC.

Ten or more counts support this clonotype. The chain carries TRBV7-2 and TRBJ2-1; TRBD2 matches 8 bases. V was clipped by 5 bases and J by 3 bases; unmatched bases: 9. Germline V gives CDR1 SGHTA, CDR2 FQGNSA. This CDR3 is 16 amino acids long. CDR3 sequence reads: CASSPRSGGDYNEQFF. The CDR3 nucleotides read TGTGCCAGCAGCCCGAGAAGCGGGGGAGACTACAATGAGCAGTTCTTC.

V and J are TRBV27 and TRBJ2-7; D is unresolved. The CDR3 contains 13 residues. Looked up from germline, CDR1 is MNHEY and CDR2 is SMNVEV (reference sequence). Trimming took off 5 bases at V and 3 bases at J, with 11 bases between the two ends. This CDR3 is CASSPLGNYEQYF. The CDR3 DNA follows: TGTGCCAGCAGTCCACTCGGTAACTACGAGCAGTACTTC.

This chain links TRBV10-2 with TRBJ2-7; D may be TRBD1 (5 bases). Germline V gene data show CDR1 as WSHSY and CDR2 as SAAADI. The CDR3 length is 12 residues. Deletions cut 2 bases from V and 4 bases from J, with 6 bases between. As DNA, the CDR3 is TGCGCCAGCAGTGAGAGGGGATACGAGCAGTACTTC. It yields the protein CASSERGYEQYF.

This clonotype was found a few times. The V call is TRBV14, the J call TRBJ2-5; possibly TRBD1 for D (5 bases). The germline CDR1 and CDR2 sequences are SGHDN and FVKESK. V was cut by 1 base and J by 5 bases, with 8 bases left in between. The CDR3 runs to 13 residues. The CDR3 nucleotides are TGTGCCAGCAGCCAAGGACAGTGGGAGACCCAGTACTTC. This encodes CASSQGQWETQYF.

This clonotype was counted ten times or more. The V and J genes are TRBV4-3 and TRBJ2-7; 7 bases fit TRBD1. V lost 4 bases to trimming and J lost 6 bases; unmatched junction nucleotides: 12. Germline assignment: CDR1 LGHNA and CDR2 YSLEER. The length of the CDR3 is 15 residues. This CDR3 is CASSPRTGSLSEQYF. The CDR3 nucleotides read TGCGCCAGCAGCCCGCGGACAGGATCGCTGAGCGAGCAGTACTTC.

This clonotype appeared many times. The chain is built from TRBV9 and TRBJ2-7, with a tentative D call TRBD1 (5 bases). Trimming removed 4 bases at V and 0 bases at J, with 8 bases between. The CDR3 loop spans 13 amino acids. CDR1 and CDR2 from the germline V gene are SGDLS and YYNGEE. The CDR3 protein is CASSSDSSYEQYF. In nucleotides, the CDR3 is TGTGCCAGCAGCTCCGACAGCTCCTACGAGCAGTACTTC.

This clonotype occurred many times. This chain links TRBV10-2 with TRBJ1-6; D gene uncertain. The CDR3 is 16 residues long. Trimming took 1 base from V and 0 from J, leaving 7 bases between them. Germline V gene lookup returns CDR1 WSHSY and CDR2 SAAADI. CDR3 coding DNA: TGCGCCAGCAGTGAGTGGGGAAGCTCCTATAATTCACCCCTCCACTTT. Translating it yields CASSEWGSSYNSPLHF.

This clonotype occurred a few times. The rearrangement links TRBV28 to TRBJ2-7; TRBD1 is a possible D gene (6 bases). Germline-derived CDR1 and CDR2 are MDHEN and SYDVKM. The CDR3 sequence is 13 residues long. CDR3 loop: CANRDPRSYEQYF. The CDR3 region has the DNA TGTGCAAACAGGGACCCCCGCTCCTACGAGCAGTACTTC.

The chain carries TRBV9 and TRBJ2-2; D possibly corresponds to TRBD2 (6 bases). CDR3 length equals 15 residues. CDR1 SGDLS and CDR2 YYNGEE come from the germline V gene. The V end was cut by 4 bases, the J end by 4 bases, with 14 bases between. CDR3 bases: TGTGCCAGCAGCCCTCGACTAGACCGCACCGGGGAGCTGTTTTTT. Amino acid sequence: CASSPRLDRTGELFF.

The V gene is TRBV7-9, the J gene TRBJ1-6; no reliable D call. The CDR3 extends over 13 amino acids. The V and J ends lost 7 bases and 7 bases respectively, with 11 bases between them. Germline lookup yields CDR1 SEHNR and CDR2 FQNEAQ (reference sequence). DNA for the CDR3: TGTGCCAGCACCGGTTCGGGCAATTCACCCCTCCACTTT. It is translated as CASTGSGNSPLHF.

This chain uses TRBV4-3 with TRBJ2-7, with D possibly matching TRBD2 (6 bases). Germline V CDR1 and CDR2: LGHNA, YSLEER. V was shortened by 1 base and J by 3 bases, with 13 bases between the two germline ends. The CDR3 extends over 15 amino acids. CDR3 protein: CASSQGPAGNYEQYF. DNA of the CDR3: TGCGCCAGCAGCCAAGGTCCCGCGGGAAACTACGAGCAGTACTTC.

The J gene is TRBJ2-2, the V gene TRBV10-3, with no clear D. The CDR3 contains 10 residues. Trimming pared 8 bases from V and 5 bases from J, leaving 3 bases between. In germline, CDR1 is ENHRY, CDR2 SYGVKD. The CDR3 DNA reads as TGTGCCATCTTGACCGGGGAGCTGTTTTTT. Protein: CAILTGELFF.

This clonotype was counted between two and nine times. The rearrangement joins TRBV5-1 to TRBJ2-7, with D unresolved. Per the germline V gene, CDR1 is SGHRS and CDR2 is YFSETQ. There are 13 residues in the CDR3. Deletions cut 2 bases from V and 5 bases from J, with 11 bases between. The CDR3 sequence is CASSLYLTNEQYF. For the CDR3, the DNA is TGCGCCAGCAGCTTATATCTGACAAACGAGCAGTACTTC. Full variable domain (missing parts from reference TRBV5-1 and TRBJ2-7): KAGVTQTPRYLIKTRGQQVTLSCSPISGHRSVSWYQQTPGQGLQFLFEYFSETQRNKGNFPGRFSGRQFSNSRSEMNVSTLELGDSALYLCASSLYLTNEQYFGPGTRLTVT.

As for this clonotype: A much larger clone differs by one base, so this may be a read error. The chain uses TRBV10-3 and TRBJ2-1; possible D gene TRBD1, 6 bases. V shed 3 bases and J shed 9 bases, with 18 bases lying between them. CDR1 is ENHRY, CDR2 SYGVKD, per germline. The CDR3 has 15 amino acids. The CDR3 loop reads CAISEGGAGSSEQFF. DNA for the CDR3: TGTGCCATCAGTGAAGGGGGAGCCGGCTCTAGTGAGCAGTTCTTC.

This clonotype has a count of ten or more. The chain joins TRBV5-1 to TRBJ2-3; D perhaps matches TRBD1 (6 bases). This CDR3 is built from 16 residues. From germline, CDR1 is SGHRS and CDR2 YFSETQ. V was trimmed by 4 bases and J by 0 bases, leaving 15 bases between them. The CDR3 loop is CASSAGTSPSTDTQYF. Written as DNA, the CDR3 is TGCGCCAGCAGCGCCGGGACATCACCTAGCACAGATACGCAGTATTTT.

The chain joins TRBV11-2 to TRBJ1-1; 9 positions match TRBD1. The CDR3 loop spans 14 amino acids. V lost 3 bases, J lost 6 bases, and 5 bases stayed unmatched. CDR1 and CDR2 (germline): SGHAT, FQNNGV. The CDR3 sequence is CASSFQTGGAEAFF. The CDR3 DNA reads as TGTGCCAGCAGCTTCCAGACAGGGGGGGCTGAAGCTTTCTTT.

This clonotype came up a few times. The chain joins TRBV9 to TRBJ2-5; possible D gene TRBD2, 6 bases. CDR1 is SGDLS and CDR2 is YYNGEE in the germline V gene. Trimming took 4 bases from V and 1 from J, leaving 14 bases between them. The CDR3 has 15 amino acids. The CDR3 nucleotides read TGTGCCAGCAGCATTCTCGGGGGAGGCCAAGAGACCCAGTACTTC. Its protein is CASSILGGGQETQYF.

This clonotype was picked up many times. The chain combines TRBV11-2 with TRBJ1-2; 8 bases align to TRBD1. The CDR3 spans 15 residues. The V segment lost 5 bases and the J segment 4 bases; nucleotides outside the gene matches: 9. From germline, CDR1 is SGHAT and CDR2 FQNNGV. The CDR3 protein is CASSQPAGGGYGYTF. For the CDR3, the DNA is TGTGCCAGCAGCCAGCCCGCAGGGGGCGGCTATGGCTACACCTTC.

This clonotype appeared a few times. The V gene is TRBV20-1, the J gene TRBJ1-1, with 10 bases fitting TRBD1. V shed 6 bases and J 4 bases; nucleotides not matched to a gene: 8. From germline, CDR1 is DFQATT and CDR2 SNEGSKA (reference sequence). There are 14 residues in the CDR3. This CDR3 reads CSAFRGQGFTEAFF. The CDR3 DNA reads as TGCAGTGCCTTTAGGGGACAGGGGTTCACTGAAGCTTTCTTT.

The chain combines TRBV7-9 with TRBJ2-5, with D maybe TRBD1 (5 bases). The germline V and J ends were trimmed by 2 bases and 5 bases, with 9 bases remaining between them. CDR3 length: 13 residues. From germline, CDR1 is SEHNR and CDR2 FQNEAQ (reference sequence). CDR3 sequence: CASSLRQRETQYF. CDR3 coding DNA: TGTGCCAGCAGCTTAAGACAGAGGGAGACCCAGTACTTC.

This clonotype was recorded at least ten times. This chain joins TRBV19 and TRBJ2-6; TRBD1 agrees at 7 bases. This CDR3 region has 15 residues. J lost 4 bases, V lost 9 bases, and 9 bases had no gene match. Germline CDR1 LNHDA, CDR2 SQIVND (reference sequence). The CDR3, as DNA: TGTGCCAGCGGGACAGAACGGACGGGGGCCAACGTCCTGACTTTC. Its translation: CASGTERTGANVLTF. Filled out from reference TRBV19 and TRBJ2-6, the complete variable domain reads DGGITQSPKYLFRKEGQNVTLSCEQNLNHDAMYWYRQDPGQGLRLIYYSQIVNDFQKGDIAEGYSVSREKKESFPLTVTSAQKNPTAFYLCASGTERTGANVLTFGAGSRLTVL.

This clonotype has only a few counts. V and J are TRBV7-9 and TRBJ2-7; 7 nucleotides match TRBD1. Germline trimming cut 5 bases from V and 0 bases from J; bases unmatched to any gene: 7. This CDR3 has 15 residues. CDR1 and CDR2 from the germline V gene are SEHNR and FQNEAQ (reference sequence). The CDR3 DNA reads as TGTGCCAGCAGCCCAGGACAGGCCCTCTCCTACGAGCAGTACTTC. Its translation is CASSPGQALSYEQYF.